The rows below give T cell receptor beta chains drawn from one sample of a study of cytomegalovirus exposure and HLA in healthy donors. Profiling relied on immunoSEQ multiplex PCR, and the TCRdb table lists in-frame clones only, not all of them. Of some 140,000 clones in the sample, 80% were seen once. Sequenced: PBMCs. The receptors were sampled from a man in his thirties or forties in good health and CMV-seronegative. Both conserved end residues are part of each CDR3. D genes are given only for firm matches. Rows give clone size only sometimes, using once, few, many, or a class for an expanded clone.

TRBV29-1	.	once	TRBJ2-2	TGCAGCGGGCTGGGCCAGTTCACCGGGGAGCTGTTTTTT	CSGLGQFTGELFF
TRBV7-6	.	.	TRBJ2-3	TGTGCCAGCAGCTTAGCGCCGAGCGGAGATACGCAGTATTTT	CASSLAPSGDTQYF
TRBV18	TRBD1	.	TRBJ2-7	TGTGCCAGCTCACCTGAGGAGACAGGGGGCCGGGGAGAGCAGTACTTC	CASSPEETGGRGEQYF
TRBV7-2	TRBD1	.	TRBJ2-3	TGTGCCAGCAGCGGACAGGGGGCGGATACGCAGTATTTT	CASSGQGADTQYF
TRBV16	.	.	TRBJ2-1	TGTGCCAGCAGCCAACGGGGGTCAGGTAATGAGCAGTTCTTC	CASSQRGSGNEQFF
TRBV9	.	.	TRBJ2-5	TGTGCCAGCAGCGCACTTTATGGGGGGAGTGAAGAGACCCAGTACTTC	CASSALYGGSEETQYF
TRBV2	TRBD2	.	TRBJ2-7	TGTGCCAGCAGCCCACCGACTAGCGGTTACGAGCAGTACTTC	CASSPPTSGYEQYF
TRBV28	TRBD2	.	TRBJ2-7	TGTGCCAGCAATTCTCCTAGCGGAACCTACGAGCAGTACTTC	CASNSPSGTYEQYF
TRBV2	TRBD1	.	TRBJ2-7	TGTGCCAGCAGAGACAGGGCCTACGAGCAGTACTTC	CASRDRAYEQYF
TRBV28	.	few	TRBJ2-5	TGTGCCAGCAGCTCCCGTTGGGGCCTTGGTCTGGAGACCCAGTACTTC	CASSSRWGLGLETQYF
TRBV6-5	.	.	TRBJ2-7	TGTGCCAGCTCTCGTTCGGGGTACGAGCAGTACTTC	CASSRSGYEQYF
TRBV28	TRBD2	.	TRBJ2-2	TGTGCCAGCGTTACTAGCGGGAGAAGCGGGGAGCTGTTTTTT	CASVTSGRSGELFF
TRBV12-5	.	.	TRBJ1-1	TGTGCTAGTGGTTTACGCGCGGGGAGATTTCACACTGAAGCTTTCTTT	CASGLRAGRFHTEAFF
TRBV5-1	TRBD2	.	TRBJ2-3	TGCGCCAGCAGCTTAGGACTAGCGGGAGGGTATACGCAGTATTTT	CASSLGLAGGYTQYF
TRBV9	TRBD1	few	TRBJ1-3	TGTGCCAGCAGCGTAGCGGACAGGGGCTCTGGAAACACCATATATTTT	CASSVADRGSGNTIYF
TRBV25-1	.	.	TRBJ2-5	TGTGCCAGCAGTGCCGGAGAGACCCAGTACTTC	CASSAGETQYF
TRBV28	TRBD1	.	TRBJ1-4	TGTGCCAGCAGTTCATCCCGGGACAGGGATTATGAAAAACTGTTTTTT	CASSSSRDRDYEKLFF
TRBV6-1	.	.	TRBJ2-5	TGTGCCAGCAGTGAACTAGAGACCCAGTACTTC	CASSELETQYF
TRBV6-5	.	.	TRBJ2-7	TGTGCCAGCATTAGCGGAGCCTACGAGCAGTACTTC	CASISGAYEQYF
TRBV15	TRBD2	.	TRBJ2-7	TGTGCCACCAGCGCCTATACTAGCGGAGACTCCTACGAGCAGTACTTC	CATSAYTSGDSYEQYF
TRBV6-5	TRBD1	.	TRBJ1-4	TGTGCCAGCAGTTACTCGGGGACAGGGAGTGAAAAACTGTTTTTT	CASSYSGTGSEKLFF
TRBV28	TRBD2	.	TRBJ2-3	TGTGCCAGCAGTCTGGATACTAGCGGGGCTAGCACAGATACGCAGTATTTT	CASSLDTSGASTDTQYF
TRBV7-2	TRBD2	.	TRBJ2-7	TGTGCCAGCAGCCCAGTAAGCGGGAGCCATTACGAGCAGTACTTC	CASSPVSGSHYEQYF
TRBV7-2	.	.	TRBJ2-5	TGTGCCAGCAGCTCTCAGGAGGGCCGAGAGACCCAGTACTTC	CASSSQEGRETQYF
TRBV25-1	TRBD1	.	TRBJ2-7	TGTGCCAGCAGCCTAACAGGGGCCTACGAGCAGTACTTC	CASSLTGAYEQYF
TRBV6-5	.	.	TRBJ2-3	TGTGCCAGCAGGGAGGGAGATACGCAGTATTTT	CASREGDTQYF
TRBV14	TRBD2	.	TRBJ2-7	TGTGCCAGCAGCCCATTAGCGGGAGGGGACTACGAGCAGTACTTC	CASSPLAGGDYEQYF
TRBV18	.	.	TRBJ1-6	TGTGCCAGCTCACTCGGCTCCTATAATTCACCCCTCCACTTT	CASSLGSYNSPLHF
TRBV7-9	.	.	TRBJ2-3	TGTTCCAGCAGCTTACTGATTGGCTCGGGAGATACGCAGTATTTT	CSSSLLIGSGDTQYF
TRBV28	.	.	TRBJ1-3	TGTGCCAGCAGTTTACAGTTCTCTGGAAACACCATATATTTT	CASSLQFSGNTIYF
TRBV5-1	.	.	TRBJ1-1	TGCGCCAGCAGCACTCGGGAGTTGGGCACTGAAGCCTTCTTT	CASSTRELGTEAFF
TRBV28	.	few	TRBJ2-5	TGTGCCAGCAGTTCAACTAGCAGAGAGACCCAGTACTTC	CASSSTSRETQYF
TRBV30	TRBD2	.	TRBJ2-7	TGTGCCTGGAGTGGGACTAGCGGAACGAAGGCGCTCTTC	CAWSGTSGTKALF
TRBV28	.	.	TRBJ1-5	TGTGCCAGCAGTCCAGCGGGGGGCTATCAGCCCCAGCATTTT	CASSPAGGYQPQHF
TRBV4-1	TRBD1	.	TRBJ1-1	TGCGCCAGCAGCCTAACAGGGGGGCACACTGAAGCTTTCTTT	CASSLTGGHTEAFF
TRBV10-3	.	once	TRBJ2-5	TGTGCCATCAGCACACACAGAGATGAAGAGACCCAGTACTTC	CAISTHRDEETQYF
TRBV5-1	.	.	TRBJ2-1	TGCGCCAGCAGCTTGGAAGGGGTGTCCTACAATGAGCAGTTCTTC	CASSLEGVSYNEQFF
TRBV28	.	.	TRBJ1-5	TGTGCCAGCAGCACTTTACCCCAGCCCCAGCATTTT	CASSTLPQPQHF
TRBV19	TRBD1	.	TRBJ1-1	TGTGCCAGTAGTCCAAGGACAGGGAACACTGAAGCTTTCTTT	CASSPRTGNTEAFF
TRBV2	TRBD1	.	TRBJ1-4	TGTGCCAGGACGGACAGGGGGAATGAAAAACTGTTTTTT	CARTDRGNEKLFF
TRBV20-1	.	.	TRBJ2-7	TGCAGTGCTAGAGACCCTTACGAGCAGTACTTC	CSARDPYEQYF
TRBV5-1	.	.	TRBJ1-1	TGCGCCAGCAGCTGGGCGGGCGGGCTTAACACTGAAGCTTTCTTT	CASSWAGGLNTEAFF
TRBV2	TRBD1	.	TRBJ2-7	TGTGCCAGAGTTGGACAGGGGGCCCTTCCGAGCTCCTACGAGCAGTACTTC	CARVGQGALPSSYEQYF
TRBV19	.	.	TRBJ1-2	TGTGCCAGTGGGCCCCCAAACTATGGCTACACCTTC	CASGPPNYGYTF
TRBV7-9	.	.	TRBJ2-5	TGTGCCAGCAGCTCGAACAGGGGGACTAAAGAGACCCAGTACTTC	CASSSNRGTKETQYF
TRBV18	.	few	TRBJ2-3	TGTGCCAGCTCACAACTAGACCCTGACACAGATACGCAGTATTTT	CASSQLDPDTDTQYF
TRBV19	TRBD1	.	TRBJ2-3	TGTGCCACCCAATCCTCGACAGGGACGGGTACGCAGTATTTT	CATQSSTGTGTQYF
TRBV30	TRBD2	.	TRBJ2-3	TGTGCCTGGAGCGCGGGAGTAAGTACAGATACGCAGTATTTT	CAWSAGVSTDTQYF
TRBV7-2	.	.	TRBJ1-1	TGTGCCAGCAGCTCGGGAGGGAGGAACACTGAAGCTTTCTTT	CASSSGGRNTEAFF
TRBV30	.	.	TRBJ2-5	TGTGCCTGGAGTAGATCAGGGATCCAAGAGACCCAGTACTTC	CAWSRSGIQETQYF
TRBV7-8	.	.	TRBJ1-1	TGTGCCAGCAGCTTAGGTACGGACACTGAAGCTTTCTTT	CASSLGTDTEAFF